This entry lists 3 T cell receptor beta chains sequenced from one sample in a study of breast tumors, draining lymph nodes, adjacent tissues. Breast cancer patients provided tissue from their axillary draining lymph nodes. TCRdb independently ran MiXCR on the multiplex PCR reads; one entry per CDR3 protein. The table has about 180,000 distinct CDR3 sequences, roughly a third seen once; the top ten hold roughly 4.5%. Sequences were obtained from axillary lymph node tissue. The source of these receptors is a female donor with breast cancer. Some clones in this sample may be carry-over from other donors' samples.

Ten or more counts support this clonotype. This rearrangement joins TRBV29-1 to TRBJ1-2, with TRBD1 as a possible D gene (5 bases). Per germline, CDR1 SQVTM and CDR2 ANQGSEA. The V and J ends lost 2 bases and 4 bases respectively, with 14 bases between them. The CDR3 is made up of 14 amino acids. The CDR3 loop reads CSVESYSDSYGYTF. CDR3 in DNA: TGCAGCGTTGAAAGCTATAGCGACAGCTATGGCTACACCTTC.

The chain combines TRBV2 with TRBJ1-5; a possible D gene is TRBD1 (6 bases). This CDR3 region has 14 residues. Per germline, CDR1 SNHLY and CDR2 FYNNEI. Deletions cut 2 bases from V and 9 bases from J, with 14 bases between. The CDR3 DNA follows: TGTGCCAGCAGTGAAATGGGGGCGGGCTGGCCCCAGCATTTT. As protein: CASSEMGAGWPQHF.

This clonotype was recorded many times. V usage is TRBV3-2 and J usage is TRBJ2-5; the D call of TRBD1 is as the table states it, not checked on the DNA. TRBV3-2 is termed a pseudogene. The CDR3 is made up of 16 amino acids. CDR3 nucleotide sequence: TGTGCCAGCAGCCAAGATAGGCAGGGGGCAAGGGAGACCCAGTACTTC. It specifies CASSQDRQGARETQYF.